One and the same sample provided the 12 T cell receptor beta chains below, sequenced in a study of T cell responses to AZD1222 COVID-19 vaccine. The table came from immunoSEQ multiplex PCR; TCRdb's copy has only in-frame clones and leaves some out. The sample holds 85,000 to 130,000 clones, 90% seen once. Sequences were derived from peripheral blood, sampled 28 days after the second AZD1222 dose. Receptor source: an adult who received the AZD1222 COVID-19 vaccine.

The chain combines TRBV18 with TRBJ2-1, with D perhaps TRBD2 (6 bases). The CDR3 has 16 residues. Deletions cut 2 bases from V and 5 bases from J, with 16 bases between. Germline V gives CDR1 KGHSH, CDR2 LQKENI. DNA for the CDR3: TGTGCCAGCTCACCATCCCGGGGGATGGTCGACAATGAGCAGTTCTTC. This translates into CASSPSRGMVDNEQFF.

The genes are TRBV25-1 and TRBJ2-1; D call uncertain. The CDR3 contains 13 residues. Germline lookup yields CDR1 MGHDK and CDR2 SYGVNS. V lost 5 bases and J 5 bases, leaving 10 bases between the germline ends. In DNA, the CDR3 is TGTGCCAGCAGTCCGAGGAGAAACAATGAGCAGTTCTTC. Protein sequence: CASSPRRNNEQFF.

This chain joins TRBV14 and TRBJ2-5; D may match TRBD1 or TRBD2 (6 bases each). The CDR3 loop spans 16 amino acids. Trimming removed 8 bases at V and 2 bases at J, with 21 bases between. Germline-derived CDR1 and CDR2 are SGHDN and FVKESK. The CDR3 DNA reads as TGTGCCAGCTCAATAGGGGGGTTCGGACTACAAGAGACCCAGTACTTC. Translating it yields CASSIGGFGLQETQYF.

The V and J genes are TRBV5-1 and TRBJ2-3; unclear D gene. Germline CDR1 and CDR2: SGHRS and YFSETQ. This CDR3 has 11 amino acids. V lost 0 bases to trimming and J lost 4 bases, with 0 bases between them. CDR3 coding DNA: TGCGCCAGCAGCTTGGCAGATACGCAGTATTTT. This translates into CASSLADTQYF.

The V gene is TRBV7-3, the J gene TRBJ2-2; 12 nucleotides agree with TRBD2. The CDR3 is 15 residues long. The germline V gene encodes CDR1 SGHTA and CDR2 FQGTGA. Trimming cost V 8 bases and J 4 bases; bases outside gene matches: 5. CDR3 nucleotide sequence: TGTGCCAGCGGAACTAGCGGGGGGTTCACCGGGGAGCTGTTTTTT. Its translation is CASGTSGGFTGELFF.

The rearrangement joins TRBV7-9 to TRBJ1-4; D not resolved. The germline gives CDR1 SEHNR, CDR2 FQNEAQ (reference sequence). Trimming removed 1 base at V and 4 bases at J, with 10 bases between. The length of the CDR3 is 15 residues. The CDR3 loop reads CASSLGRGHNEKLFF. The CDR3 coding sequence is TGTGCCAGCAGCTTAGGTCGGGGTCATAATGAAAAACTGTTTTTT.

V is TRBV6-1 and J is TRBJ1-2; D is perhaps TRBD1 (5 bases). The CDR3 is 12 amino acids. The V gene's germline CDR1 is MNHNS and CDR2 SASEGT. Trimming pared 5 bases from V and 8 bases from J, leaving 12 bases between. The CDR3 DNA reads TGTGCCAGCAGTCCCACGGGGCTCGGCTACACCTTC. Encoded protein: CASSPTGLGYTF.

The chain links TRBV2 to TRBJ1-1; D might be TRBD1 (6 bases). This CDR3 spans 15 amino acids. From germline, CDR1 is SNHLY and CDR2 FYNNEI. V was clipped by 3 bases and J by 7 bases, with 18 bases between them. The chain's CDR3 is CASSDNRATDVEAFF. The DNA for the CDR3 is TGTGCCAGCAGTGATAACAGGGCGACAGACGTTGAAGCTTTCTTT.

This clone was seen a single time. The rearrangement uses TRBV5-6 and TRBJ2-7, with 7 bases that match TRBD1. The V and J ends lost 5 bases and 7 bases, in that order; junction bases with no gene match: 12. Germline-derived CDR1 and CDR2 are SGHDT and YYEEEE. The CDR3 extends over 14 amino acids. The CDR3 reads CASRPGQLYWEQYF. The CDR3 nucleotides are TGTGCCAGCAGGCCGGGACAGTTATACTGGGAGCAGTACTTC.

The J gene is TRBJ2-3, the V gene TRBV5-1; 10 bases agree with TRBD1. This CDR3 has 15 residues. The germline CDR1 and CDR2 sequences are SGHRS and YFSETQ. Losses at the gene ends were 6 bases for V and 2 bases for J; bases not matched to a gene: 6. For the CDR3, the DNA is TGCGCCAGCACCTCCGGGACAGGGGTCACAGATACGCAGTATTTT. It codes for CASTSGTGVTDTQYF.

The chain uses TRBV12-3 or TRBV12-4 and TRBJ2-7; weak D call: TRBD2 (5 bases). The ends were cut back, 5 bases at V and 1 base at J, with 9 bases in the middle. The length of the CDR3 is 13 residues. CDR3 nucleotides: TGTGCCAGCAGTGTAGGAGGATCCTACGAGCAGTACTTC. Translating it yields CASSVGGSYEQYF.

The CDR3 is CASSRLRGGADNSPLHF. CDR3 sequence (DNA): TGTGCCAGTAGTAGACTTCGGGGGGGCGCGGATAATTCACCCCTCCACTTT. The chain recombines TRBV19 with TRBJ1-6; TRBD1 might be the D (6 bases). The germline V gene encodes CDR1 LNHDA and CDR2 SQIVND (reference sequence). This CDR3 region has 17 residues. Trimming removed 4 bases at V and 5 bases at J, with 18 bases between.